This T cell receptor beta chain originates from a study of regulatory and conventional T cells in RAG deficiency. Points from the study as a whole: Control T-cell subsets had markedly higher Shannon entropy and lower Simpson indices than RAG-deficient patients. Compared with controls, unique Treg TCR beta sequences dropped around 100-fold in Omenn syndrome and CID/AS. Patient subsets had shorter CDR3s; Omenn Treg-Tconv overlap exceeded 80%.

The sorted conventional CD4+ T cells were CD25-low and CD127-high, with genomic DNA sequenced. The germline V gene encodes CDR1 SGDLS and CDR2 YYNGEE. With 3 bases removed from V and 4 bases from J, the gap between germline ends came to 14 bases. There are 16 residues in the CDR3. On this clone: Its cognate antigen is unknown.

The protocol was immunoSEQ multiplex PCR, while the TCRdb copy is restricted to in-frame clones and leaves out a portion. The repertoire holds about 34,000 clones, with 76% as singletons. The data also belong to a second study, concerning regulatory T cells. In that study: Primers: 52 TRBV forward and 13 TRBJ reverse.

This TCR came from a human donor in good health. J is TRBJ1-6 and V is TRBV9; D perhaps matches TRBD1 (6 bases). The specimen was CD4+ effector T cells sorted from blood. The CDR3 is CASSDGTPSYNSPLHF. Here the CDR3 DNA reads TGTGCCAGCAGCGACGGGACACCAAGTTATAATTCACCCCTCCACTTT.